This T cell receptor (beta chain) was sequenced for a study of cytomegalovirus exposure and HLA in healthy donors. Overall study findings and caveats: The study designated 150 to 200 TCR beta chains cytomegalovirus-associated. Reports indicate that TCR beta sequences accurately predicted the HLA-A and HLA-B alleles of most subjects.

Primers: 60 Vbeta forward and 13 Jbeta reverse. The table came from immunoSEQ multiplex PCR; TCRdb's copy has only in-frame clones and leaves some out. This sample contains 150,000 to 200,000 clones. The germline V gene encodes CDR1 MNHNS and CDR2 SASEGT. This CDR3 contains 15 residues. Trimming removed 4 bases from V and 2 bases from J; junction bases left unmatched: 4. For this clone: No antigen is known for it.

J is TRBJ2-1 and V is TRBV6-1; 8 nucleotides match TRBD1. The receptor was isolated from a man younger than 45 in good health and CMV-seronegative. The sequenced sample consisted of PBMCs. CDR3 sequence (DNA): TGTGCCAGCAGTGTCCGGGACAGGCCCTACAATGAGCAGTTCTTC. Residues: CASSVRDRPYNEQFF.